These 9 T cell receptor beta chains were sequenced from one sample in a study of blood T cell repertoires in COVID-19. Measured with immunoSEQ multiplex PCR; TCRdb has only the in-frame clones, and not every one. The repertoire has about 210,000 clones, roughly four fifths of them found once; the top ten carry around 12%. Material: peripheral blood. These receptors were obtained from a woman between 35 and 50 years old with acute or convalescent COVID-19.

The V gene is TRBV27, the J gene TRBJ1-1; 7 positions agree with TRBD1. Germline V gene sequence: CDR1 MNHEY, CDR2 SMNVEV (reference sequence). V lost 10 bases to trimming and J lost 0 bases; unmatched junction nucleotides: 5. The CDR3 extends over 13 amino acids. CDR3 amino acids: CATRQGMNTEAFF. In nucleotides, the CDR3 is TGTGCCACGCGACAGGGAATGAACACTGAAGCTTTCTTT.

The chain employs TRBV25-1 and TRBJ1-1, with TRBD1 as a possible D gene (6 bases). Trimming took off 3 bases at V and 1 base at J, with 12 bases between the two ends. CDR1 is MGHDK and CDR2 is SYGVNS in the germline V gene. The CDR3 has 15 residues. This chain's CDR3 is CASSDTGTKNTEAFF. CDR3 nucleotide sequence: TGTGCCAGCAGTGACACCGGGACAAAGAACACTGAAGCTTTCTTT.

The J gene is TRBJ2-7, the V gene TRBV19; D might be TRBD2 (6 bases). From germline, CDR1 is LNHDA and CDR2 SQIVND (reference sequence). The CDR3 is made up of 14 amino acids. Trimming took 3 bases from V and 5 from J, leaving 14 bases between them. The CDR3 sequence: CASSMGDSRHEQYF. CDR3 bases: TGTGCCAGTAGTATGGGGGACTCACGCCACGAGCAGTACTTC.

The CDR3 here is CASSPGLAARTQYF. The DNA of the CDR3 is TGTGCCAGTAGTCCGGGACTAGCGGCGCGGACCCAGTACTTC. The gene calls are TRBV19 and TRBJ2-5; 11 bases line up with TRBD2. V lost 5 bases to trimming and J lost 7 bases; unmatched junction nucleotides: 6. The CDR3 extends over 14 amino acids. Germline-derived CDR1 and CDR2 are LNHDA and SQIVND (reference sequence).

This rearrangement joins TRBV28 to TRBJ1-5; D is uncertain. The CDR3 sequence is 12 residues long. V lost 3 bases, J lost 6 bases, and 6 bases lay in between. Germline-derived CDR1 and CDR2 are MDHEN and SYDVKM. This CDR3 is CASSFTSQPQHF. The CDR3 nucleotides read TGTGCCAGCAGTTTTACATCTCAGCCCCAGCATTTT.

The CDR3 nucleotides read TGCGCCAGCAGGGGGGGGCAAGAGACCCAGTACTTC. Translating gives CASRGGQETQYF. V and J are TRBV5-1 and TRBJ2-5, with 7 bases aligning to TRBD2. After removal of 5 bases from V and 2 bases from J, the junction contained 0 bases not matched to a gene. This CDR3 has 12 amino acids. CDR1 is SGHRS, CDR2 YFSETQ, per germline.

This clone was seen only once. The rearrangement joins TRBV6-5 to TRBJ1-2; TRBD1 matches 8 bases. Germline trimming cut 4 bases from V and 5 bases from J; bases unmatched to any gene: 6. Germline lookup yields CDR1 MNHEY and CDR2 SVGAGI. The CDR3 is 14 residues long. In nucleotides, the CDR3 is TGTGCCAGCAGTTCCCCCGGGACAGGTTATGGCTACACCTTC. It yields the protein CASSSPGTGYGYTF.

V gene TRBV2 combines with J gene TRBJ1-1; the match to TRBD1 covers 7 bases. J gave up 6 bases and V 6 bases, and 10 bases lay outside the gene matches. CDR3 length: 14 residues. CDR1 and CDR2 from the germline V gene are SNHLY and FYNNEI. The CDR3 sequence is CASRSTGMRAEAFF. The CDR3 coding sequence is TGTGCCAGCAGGTCGACAGGGATGAGGGCTGAAGCTTTCTTT.

The chain employs TRBV5-1 and TRBJ2-5, with a weak D call TRBD1 (5 bases). The germline CDR1 and CDR2 sequences are SGHRS and YFSETQ. The CDR3 is made up of 15 amino acids. Trimming took 2 bases from V and 0 from J, leaving 11 bases between them. CDR3 residues: CASSLSDTYQETQYF. The DNA for the CDR3 is TGCGCCAGCAGCTTATCGGACACGTACCAAGAGACCCAGTACTTC.